What follows is one T cell receptor (beta chain) and its context. Its antigen is currently unknown. From germline, CDR1 is ENHRY and CDR2 SYGVKD. This CDR3 contains 14 residues. This sample was taken from a study of CXCR3-negative and CXCR3-positive naive CD8 T cells. 5' RACE with UMI labels generated the TRB cDNA libraries. TCRdb reprocessed the 5' RACE reads, keeping one entry per CDR3 protein, no DNA. The table lists under 60,000 distinct CDR3 sequences. Sorts that each held over 250,000 cells were run in triplicate for every CD8+ T cell subset. Study-level points and caveats: Relative to CXCR3-negative naive cells, CXCR3-positive naive cells had more hydrophobic TRB CDR3s. Naive CXCR3-negative cells resembled naive CXCR3-positive cells in TRBV-TRBJ usage; memory cells differed.

This clonotype was sampled from a human donor in good health. Some clones in this sample may be carry-over from other donors' samples. The gene calls are TRBV10-3 and TRBJ1-4; TCRdb gives TRBD1 as the D gene, but with no DNA this cannot be confirmed. Sequencing was performed on naive CXCR3+ CD8+ T cells from blood. Subset in this sample: CD45RO-CCR7+CD27+CD95- naive CD8+ T cells expressing CXCR3 (TNR3+). This CDR3 reads CATFPGSSGEKLFF.